The clone carrying this T cell receptor (beta chain) was found a few times. The antigen remains unidentified. From germline, CDR1 is SQVTM and CDR2 ANQGSEA. The CDR3 has 11 residues. The J segment lost 9 bases and the V segment lost 3 bases, leaving 1 base of the junction unmatched. The data were taken from a study of T-cell memory formation after mild COVID-19. TCRdb ran MiXCR on the 5' RACE reads and lists one entry per CDR3 protein. In the table there are 350,000 to 450,000 distinct CDR3 sequences, around 30% of which are singletons. Notes on the study in general: Clones which contracted sat mainly in CM and EM if CD4+, and in EMRA if CD8+.

The sequence derives from an adult woman who had mild COVID-19 (a few samples of this study predate the infection). Cell type and time point are not known. This chain uses TRBV29-1 with TRBJ2-1; 8 positions match TRBD1. Sequences were obtained from PBMCs or a T cell subset sorted from them (not recorded which). CDR3 region: CSVDRGPEQFF. Here the CDR3 DNA reads TGCAGCGTTGACAGGGGGCCTGAGCAGTTCTTC.